This TCR beta chain was obtained from a study of cytomegalovirus exposure and HLA in healthy donors. Study-wide background: Out of about 190 million T cells, an earlier analysis found about 120 million unique TCR beta sequences in total. Study results and caveats: TCR beta V- and J-gene trimming was later associated with a missense DCLRE1C variant. Prediction of most subjects' HLA-A and HLA-B alleles by TCR beta sequences was reportedly accurate.

The PCR used 60 Vbeta and 13 Jbeta primers. Using immunoSEQ multiplex PCR, the repertoire was profiled, and TCRdb retains in-frame clones only, with some absent. The table lists approximately 130,000 clones, about 76% of them singletons. Trimming removed 2 bases from V and 5 bases from J; junction bases left unmatched: 9. The CDR3 covers 16 residues. CDR1 is MDHEN and CDR2 is SYDVKM in the germline V gene. In this sample, this clone turned up a few times. What it binds is unknown. Sample: PBMCs. The chain has TRBV28 and TRBJ1-1; the match to TRBD1 covers 9 bases. This clonotype was sampled from a man younger than 35 in good health and CMV-seronegative. CDR3 bases: TGTGCCAGCAGTTTAAGCTTGGGGACAGGGACGACTGAAGCTTTCTTT. It specifies CASSLSLGTGTTEAFF.